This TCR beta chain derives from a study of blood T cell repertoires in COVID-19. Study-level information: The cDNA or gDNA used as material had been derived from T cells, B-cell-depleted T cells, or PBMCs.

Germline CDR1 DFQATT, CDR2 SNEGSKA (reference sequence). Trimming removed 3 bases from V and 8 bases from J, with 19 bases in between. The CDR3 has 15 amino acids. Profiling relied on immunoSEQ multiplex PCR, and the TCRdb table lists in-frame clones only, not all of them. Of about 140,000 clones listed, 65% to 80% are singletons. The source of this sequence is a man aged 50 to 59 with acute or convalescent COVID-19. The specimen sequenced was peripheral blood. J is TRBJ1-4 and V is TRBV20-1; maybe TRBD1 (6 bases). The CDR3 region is CSASSIGGGPEKLFF. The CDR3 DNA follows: TGCAGTGCTAGTTCGATAGGGGGTGGACCCGAAAAACTGTTTTTT.